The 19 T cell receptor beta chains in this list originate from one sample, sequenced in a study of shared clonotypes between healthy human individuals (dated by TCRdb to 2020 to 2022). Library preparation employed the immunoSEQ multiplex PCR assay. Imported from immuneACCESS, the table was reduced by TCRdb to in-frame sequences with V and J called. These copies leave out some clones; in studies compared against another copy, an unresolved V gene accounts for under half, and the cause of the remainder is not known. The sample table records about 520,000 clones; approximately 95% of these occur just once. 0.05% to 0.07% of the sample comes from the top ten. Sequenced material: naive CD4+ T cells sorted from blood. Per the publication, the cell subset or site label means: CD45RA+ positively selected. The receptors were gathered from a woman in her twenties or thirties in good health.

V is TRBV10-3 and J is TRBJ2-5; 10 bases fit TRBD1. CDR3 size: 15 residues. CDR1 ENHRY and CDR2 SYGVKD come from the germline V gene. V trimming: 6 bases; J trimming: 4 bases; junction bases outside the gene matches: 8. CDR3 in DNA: TGTGCCATCAGCCGGGACAGGGGCGCATCAGAGACCCAGTACTTC. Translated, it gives CAISRDRGASETQYF.

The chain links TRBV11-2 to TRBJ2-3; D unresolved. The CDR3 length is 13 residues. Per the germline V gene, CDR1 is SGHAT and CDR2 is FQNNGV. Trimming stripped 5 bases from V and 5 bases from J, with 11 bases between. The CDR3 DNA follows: TGTGCCAGCAGCATTGAGCGAGTAGATACGCAGTATTTT. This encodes CASSIERVDTQYF.

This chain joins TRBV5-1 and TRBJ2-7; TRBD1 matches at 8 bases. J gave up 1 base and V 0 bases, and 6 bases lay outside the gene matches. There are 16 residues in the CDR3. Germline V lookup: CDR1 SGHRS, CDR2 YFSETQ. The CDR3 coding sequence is TGCGCCAGCAGCTTGGTTTCAGGGGGCGAGTCCTACGAGCAGTACTTC. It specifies CASSLVSGGESYEQYF.

This chain's CDR3 is CSVEEGATEAFF. The DNA of the CDR3 is TGCAGCGTTGAGGAGGGGGCCACTGAAGCTTTCTTT. The V gene is TRBV29-1, the J gene TRBJ1-1; 7 nucleotides line up with TRBD1. V trimming: 3 bases; J trimming: 4 bases; junction bases outside the gene matches: 2. The CDR3 consists of 12 residues. Germline V gene data show CDR1 as SQVTM and CDR2 as ANQGSEA.

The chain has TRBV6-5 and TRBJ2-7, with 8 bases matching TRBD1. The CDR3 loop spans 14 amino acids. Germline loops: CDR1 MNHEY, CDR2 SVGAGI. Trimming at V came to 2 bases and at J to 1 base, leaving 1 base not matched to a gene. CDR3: CASSYDRGSYEQYF. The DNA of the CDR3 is TGTGCCAGCAGTTACGACAGGGGTTCCTACGAGCAGTACTTC.

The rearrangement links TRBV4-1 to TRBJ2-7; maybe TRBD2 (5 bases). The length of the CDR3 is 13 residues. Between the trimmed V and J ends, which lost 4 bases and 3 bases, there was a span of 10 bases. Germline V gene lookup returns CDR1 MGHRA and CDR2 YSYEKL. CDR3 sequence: CASSRSADYEQYF. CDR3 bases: TGCGCCAGCAGCCGTAGCGCCGACTACGAGCAGTACTTC.

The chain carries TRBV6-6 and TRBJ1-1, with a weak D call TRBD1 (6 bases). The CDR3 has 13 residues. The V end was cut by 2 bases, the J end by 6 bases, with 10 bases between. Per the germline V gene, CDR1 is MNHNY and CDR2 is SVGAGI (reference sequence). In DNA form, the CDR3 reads TGTGCCAGCAGTTACAAGGGGGTCGCTGAAGCTTTCTTT. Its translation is CASSYKGVAEAFF.

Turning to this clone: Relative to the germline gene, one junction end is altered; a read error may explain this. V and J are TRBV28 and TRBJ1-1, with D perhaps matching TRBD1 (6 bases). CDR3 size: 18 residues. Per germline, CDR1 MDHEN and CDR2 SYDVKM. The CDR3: CASLPSVGGRGGNAEAFF. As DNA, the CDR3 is TGTGCCAGCTTACCCTCCGTAGGGGGTAGAGGAGGGAACGCTGAAGCTTTCTTT.

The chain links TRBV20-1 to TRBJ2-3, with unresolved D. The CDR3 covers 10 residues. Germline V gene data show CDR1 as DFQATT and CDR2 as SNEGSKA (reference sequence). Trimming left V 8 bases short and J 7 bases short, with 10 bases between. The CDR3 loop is CSSQLNTQYF. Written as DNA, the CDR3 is TGCAGTTCCCAATTGAATACGCAGTATTTT.

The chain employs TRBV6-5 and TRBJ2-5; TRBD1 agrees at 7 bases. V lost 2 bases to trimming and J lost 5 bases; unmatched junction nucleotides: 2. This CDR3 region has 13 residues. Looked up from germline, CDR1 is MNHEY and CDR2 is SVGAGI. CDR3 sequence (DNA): TGTGCCAGCAGTTACAGGGGGCCGGAGACCCAGTACTTC. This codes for CASSYRGPETQYF.

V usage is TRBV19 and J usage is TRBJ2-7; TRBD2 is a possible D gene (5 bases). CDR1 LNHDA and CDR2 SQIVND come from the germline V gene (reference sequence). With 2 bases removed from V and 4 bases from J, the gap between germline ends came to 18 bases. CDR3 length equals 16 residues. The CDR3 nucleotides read TGTGCCAGTAGTATATACCCGTTAGCGAAGGCTTACGAGCAGTACTTC. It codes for CASSIYPLAKAYEQYF.

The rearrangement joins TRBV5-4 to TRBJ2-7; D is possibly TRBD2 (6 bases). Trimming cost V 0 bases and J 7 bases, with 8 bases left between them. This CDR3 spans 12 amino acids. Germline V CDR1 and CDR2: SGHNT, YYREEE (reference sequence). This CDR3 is CASSLAGREQYF. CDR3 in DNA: TGTGCCAGCAGCTTGGCAGGGAGGGAGCAGTACTTC.

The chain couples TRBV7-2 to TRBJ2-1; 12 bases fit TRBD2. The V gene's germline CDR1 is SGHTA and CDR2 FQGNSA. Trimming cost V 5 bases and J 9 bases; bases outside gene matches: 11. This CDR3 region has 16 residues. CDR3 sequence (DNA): TGTGCCAGCAGCGGGTCTAGCGGGAGGGGTAGTAGTGAGCAGTTCTTC. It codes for CASSGSSGRGSSEQFF.

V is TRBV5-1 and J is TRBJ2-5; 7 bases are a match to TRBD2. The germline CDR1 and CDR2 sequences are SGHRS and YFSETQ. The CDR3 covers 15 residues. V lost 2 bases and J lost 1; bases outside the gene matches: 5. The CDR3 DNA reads TGCGCCAGCAGCTTTGCGGGAGAGGGCCAAGAGACCCAGTACTTC. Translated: CASSFAGEGQETQYF.

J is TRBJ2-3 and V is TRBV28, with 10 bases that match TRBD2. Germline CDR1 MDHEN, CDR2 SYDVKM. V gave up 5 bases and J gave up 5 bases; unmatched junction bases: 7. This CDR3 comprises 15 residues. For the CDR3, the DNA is TGTGCCAGCAGTCCCCCGGGACTAGCGCAAGATACGCAGTATTTT. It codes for CASSPPGLAQDTQYF. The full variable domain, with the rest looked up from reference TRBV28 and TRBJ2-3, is DVKVTQSSRYLVKRTGEKVFLECVQDMDHENMFWYRQDPGLGLRLIYFSYDVKMKEKGDIPEGYSVSREKKERFSLILESASTNQTSMYLCASSPPGLAQDTQYFGPGTRLTVL.

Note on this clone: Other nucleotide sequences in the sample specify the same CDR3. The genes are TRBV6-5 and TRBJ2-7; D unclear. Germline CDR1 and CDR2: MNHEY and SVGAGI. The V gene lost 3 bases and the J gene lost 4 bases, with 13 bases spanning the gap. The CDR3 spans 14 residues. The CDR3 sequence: CASSYGRDGYEQYF. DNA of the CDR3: TGTGCCAGCAGTTATGGTAGGGATGGGTACGAGCAGTACTTC.

CDR3 DNA sequence: TGCGCGACGGGCCCGGGTGAGGGACGGCACTATGGCTACACCTTC. It codes for CATGPGEGRHYGYTF. The chain recombines TRBV5-1 with TRBJ1-2; the D gene is possibly TRBD1 (5 bases). This CDR3 comprises 15 residues. Germline loops: CDR1 SGHRS, CDR2 YFSETQ.

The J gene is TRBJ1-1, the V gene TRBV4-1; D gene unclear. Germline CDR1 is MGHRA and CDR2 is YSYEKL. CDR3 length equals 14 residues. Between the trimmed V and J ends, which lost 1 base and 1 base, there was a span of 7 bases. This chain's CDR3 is CASSQALRNTEAFF. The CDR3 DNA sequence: TGCGCCAGCAGCCAAGCTTTGAGGAACACTGAAGCTTTCTTT.

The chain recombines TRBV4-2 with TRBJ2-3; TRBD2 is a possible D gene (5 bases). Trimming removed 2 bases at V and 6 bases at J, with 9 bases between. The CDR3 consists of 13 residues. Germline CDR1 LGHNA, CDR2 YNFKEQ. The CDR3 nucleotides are TGTGCCAGCAGCCAAAGGACTCCTGATACGCAGTATTTT. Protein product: CASSQRTPDTQYF.